These T cell receptor beta chains were read from a single sample in a study of prognosis after radiotherapy for stage I lung cancer. TCRdb redid the calling of the multiplex PCR reads with MiXCR, one entry per CDR3 protein. In the table there are about 36,000 distinct CDR3 sequences, about 34% of which are singletons. Sequenced here: PBMCs, sampled before or after stereotactic body radiation therapy (not recorded which). The receptor source for this set is a donor over 45 with non-small cell lung cancer. Both conserved end residues are part of each CDR3.

TRBJ1-1 | TRBV6-5 | CASSYSAGRVNTEAFF
TRBJ2-1 | TRBV7-6 | CASSLAAGGDEQFF
TRBJ1-5 | TRBV6-2/TRBV6-3 | CANSPVGGPSDQPQNF
TRBJ1-4 | TRBV24-1 | CATSDSQRGNEKLFF
TRBJ2-3 | TRBV7-3 | CASSSTGTGADTQYF
TRBJ2-5 | TRBV6-2/TRBV6-3 | CASSVFQGETQYF
TRBJ2-3 | TRBV7-2 | CASSLAKGGLAGEIDTQYF
TRBJ2-1 | TRBV5-1 | CASSLGSGGPYNEQFF
TRBJ2-1 | TRBV28 | CASSTQYEQFF
TRBJ2-2 | TRBV5-4 | CASSGTSGRENTGELFF
TRBJ2-7 | TRBV27 | CASSLFPPGHGDEQYF
TRBJ2-7 | TRBV4-1 | CASSQDLEVEQYF
TRBJ1-5 | TRBV2 | CASSEGGGRQPQHF
TRBJ2-5 | TRBV3-1 | CASIQAAPGIQETQYF
TRBJ1-4 | TRBV19 | CASSQLSATNEKLFF
TRBJ2-2 | TRBV6-4 | CVSSLEDMGTGELFF
TRBJ1-4 | TRBV7-8 | CASSLSVGGGEKLFF
TRBJ1-2 | TRBV6-5 | CASSYSKYTGGYGYTF
TRBJ1-1 | TRBV7-3 | CSSILKAGHREGEPEAFF
TRBJ1-2 | TRBV5-1 | CASSLGAENYGYTF
TRBJ2-2 | TRBV28 | CASRPAGTKNTGELFF
TRBJ1-1 | TRBV20-1 | CSALGQTRELNTEAFF
TRBJ1-5 | TRBV2 | CASSPDGSNQPQHF
TRBJ2-1 | TRBV5-1 | CANSLAYQTGPSSYNEQFF
TRBJ1-1 | TRBV6-2/TRBV6-3 | CASSSRQGATEAFF
TRBJ2-7 | TRBV4-2 | CASSQTAGGAYEQYF
TRBJ2-1 | TRBV16 | CASSRHGVRTGVPISSYNEQFF
TRBJ1-2 | TRBV20-1 | CSARDLIYGYTF
TRBJ2-2 | TRBV6-1 | CASTNSRAAGELFF
TRBJ2-7 | TRBV7-2 | CASSLYGTSLYEQYF
TRBJ2-7 | TRBV5-5 | CASSFGPYRAGEQYF
TRBJ2-1 | TRBV6-1 | CASSPGTGAYNEQFF
TRBJ2-7 | TRBV19 | CASSIQYFVTGSYYQYF
TRBJ2-5 | TRBV3-1 | CASSLLQAAKETQYF
TRBJ2-5 | TRBV7-9 | CASSPRTSGTQETQYF
TRBJ2-7 | TRBV20-1 | CSARGKGGFCYEQYF
TRBJ2-1 | TRBV7-8 | CASTDRRGSEQFF
TRBJ1-1 | TRBV14 | CASSQVGGNTEAFF
TRBJ1-2 | TRBV20-1 | CSARVEAGTYGYTF
TRBJ2-1 | TRBV5-1 | CASSSTSYASEQFF
TRBJ2-1 | TRBV7-9 | CASSLVLAGDDEQFF
TRBJ2-3 | TRBV7-3 | CASSLGDPGADTQYF
TRBJ1-2 | TRBV27 | CASSFTGQGGGYTF
TRBJ1-4 | TRBV20-1 | CSVPSLEKLFF
TRBJ1-2 | TRBV12-5 | CASGFQGSDYGYTF
TRBJ2-7 | TRBV5-4 | CASSLRSNNYEQYF
TRBJ1-6 | TRBV20-1 | CSAVSFLPGPNNSPLHF
TRBJ2-2 | TRBV9 | CASSVGGGQTGELFF
TRBJ1-4 | TRBV25-1 | CASSESQGAGEKLFF
TRBJ1-2 | TRBV5-6 | CASSLDVPGPGYTF
TRBJ2-7 | TRBV19 | CASSTVLAVGEQYF
TRBJ1-1 | TRBV6-2/TRBV6-3 | CASFPGTGGWLEAFF
TRBJ2-7 | TRBV20-1 | CSAGGGLAGGQSYEQYF
TRBJ1-2 | TRBV4-3 | CASSQDRLYGYTF
TRBJ1-2 | TRBV7-8 | CASSHQPNYGYTF
TRBJ1-3 | TRBV30 | CAWRNTIYF
TRBJ1-2 | TRBV20-1 | CSARDPRGADGYTF
TRBJ1-5 | TRBV19 | CASSIDRGVRQPQHF
TRBJ2-5 | TRBV10-3 | CAISGDGWGTQYF